Listed below are T cell receptor beta chains from one sample, sequenced in a study of cytomegalovirus exposure and HLA in healthy donors. Generated by immunoSEQ multiplex PCR, the TCRdb table keeps only in-frame clones and is missing some. This table has roughly 120,000 clones, 75% to 85% appearing once. The sequencing sample was made of PBMCs. The receptor set was obtained from a man in his forties or fifties in good health and CMV-seronegative. Both conserved end residues are part of each CDR3. Each record gives: D gene, V gene, J gene, clone size, CDR3 protein, CDR3 DNA. D genes are given only for firm matches. Clone size is given for some rows only: seen once, a few or many times, or a class if the clone is expanded.

>-|TRBV4-3|TRBJ1-1|-
CASSQGQRTNTEAFF
TGCGCCAGCAGCCAAGGACAGCGAACAAACACTGAAGCTTTCTTT
>-|TRBV14|TRBJ2-5|-
CASSRTVSSQETQYF
TGTGCCAGCAGCAGGACTGTTAGCTCTCAAGAGACCCAGTACTTC
>-|TRBV11-2|TRBJ2-3|-
CASSPRETTDTQYF
TGTGCCAGCAGCCCTCGGGAAACCACAGATACGCAGTATTTT
>TRBD1|TRBV28|TRBJ1-4|-
CASSPGGFREKLFF
TGTGCCAGCAGTCCAGGGGGCTTTCGGGAAAAACTGTTTTTT
>TRBD2|TRBV18|TRBJ2-3|-
CASSPIGGGATDTQYF
TGTGCCAGCTCACCAATCGGCGGGGGGGCCACAGATACGCAGTATTTT
>TRBD2|TRBV30|TRBJ2-5|-
CAWERGTSLPQYF
TGTGCCTGGGAGCGTGGGACTAGCTTGCCCCAGTACTTC
>TRBD1|TRBV6-5|TRBJ1-6|-
CASSPDRLNSPLHF
TGTGCCAGCAGCCCGGACAGGCTCAATTCACCCCTCCACTTT
>-|TRBV28|TRBJ1-5|-
CASSLRAGGRQPQHF
TGTGCCAGCAGTTTGAGGGCAGGTGGGCGTCAGCCCCAGCATTTT
>-|TRBV6-5|TRBJ1-5|-
CASSFKSGQPQHF
TGTGCCAGCAGTTTCAAGTCGGGGCAGCCCCAGCATTTT
>TRBD2|TRBV5-4|TRBJ2-1|-
CASQHPSGSGEQFF
TGTGCCAGCCAGCACCCTAGCGGGAGCGGTGAGCAGTTCTTC
>-|TRBV4-3|TRBJ1-4|once
CASSGTEQGEGSRNEKLFF
TGCGCCAGCAGCGGAACAGAACAGGGCGAAGGTTCCAGGAATGAAAAACTGTTTTTT
>-|TRBV7-9|TRBJ2-7|-
CASSPSLVELYEQYF
TGTGCCAGCAGCCCCTCGTTGGTGGAGCTTTACGAGCAGTACTTC
>TRBD1|TRBV4-1|TRBJ1-4|-
CASRAGTGVEKLFF
TGCGCCAGCAGAGCCGGGACAGGGGTCGAAAAACTGTTTTTT
>-|TRBV5-4|TRBJ2-5|-
CASSAGLRQETQYF
TGTGCCAGCAGCGCGGGGCTCCGCCAAGAGACCCAGTACTTC
>-|TRBV5-6|TRBJ1-2|-
CASSLATAGGAHRGYTF
TGTGCCAGCAGCTTGGCCACGGCCGGGGGGGCGCATCGTGGCTACACCTTC
>-|TRBV6-5|TRBJ2-4|-
CASSSRTLAKNSQYF
TGTGCCAGCAGTTCTAGGACCCTAGCCAAAAACAGTCAGTACTTC
>TRBD1|TRBV28|TRBJ1-4|-
CASSLTGGTRVEKLFF
TGTGCCAGCAGTCTGACAGGGGGCACACGAGTTGAAAAACTGTTTTTT
>-|TRBV15|TRBJ2-5|-
CATSRDMSGETQYF
TGTGCCACCAGCAGAGATATGTCGGGAGAGACCCAGTACTTC
>TRBD2|TRBV30|TRBJ2-7|-
CAWTLSGRRTYEQYF
TGTGCCTGGACCCTGAGCGGGAGGAGAACCTACGAGCAGTATTTC
>-|TRBV6-5|TRBJ1-5|-
CASSTRVNQPQHF
TGTGCCAGCAGTACCAGGGTCAATCAGCCCCAGCATTTT
>-|TRBV9|TRBJ2-7|-
CASSPQLRGPYEQYF
TGTGCCAGCAGCCCCCAGTTGCGGGGACCCTACGAGCAGTACTTC
>TRBD1|TRBV19|TRBJ2-2|-
CASSMDRGVTGELFF
TGTGCCAGTAGTATGGACAGGGGGGTCACCGGGGAGCTGTTTTTT
>-|TRBV27|TRBJ2-5|-
CASSLRTRGETQYF
TGTGCCAGCAGTCTCCGGACCCGAGGGGAGACCCAGTACTTC
>TRBD2|TRBV7-2|TRBJ2-5|-
CASTPATSGIRETQYF
TGTGCCAGCACCCCCGCAACTAGCGGGATCCGGGAGACCCAGTACTTC
>-|TRBV25-1|TRBJ1-1|-
CASTTTHQVSEAFF
TGTGCCAGCACCACCACCCATCAGGTCTCTGAAGCTTTCTTT
>TRBD2|TRBV7-8|TRBJ2-7|-
CASSLGGLAGGHGF
TGTGCCAGCAGCTTAGGTGGGCTAGCGGGAGGGCATGGCTTC
>TRBD1|TRBV5-6|TRBJ2-3|-
CASSLRTGFSTDTQYF
TGTGCCAGCAGCTTGAGGACAGGATTTAGCACAGATACGCAGTATTTT
>TRBD1|TRBV6-5|TRBJ2-7|-
CASSETGGANEQYF
TGTGCCAGCAGTGAGACAGGGGGCGCTAATGAGCAGTACTTC
>-|TRBV7-8|TRBJ1-1|-
CAVGGADRRPAFF
TGTGCCGTAGGGGGGGCAGATCGACGGCCAGCTTTCTTT
>-|TRBV2|TRBJ1-1|-
CASEENTEAFF
TGTGCCAGCGAGGAGAACACTGAAGCTTTCTTT
>TRBD2|TRBV5-1|TRBJ2-1|-
CASATSGMSYNEQFF
TGCGCCAGCGCGACTAGCGGGATGTCCTACAATGAGCAGTTCTTC
>-|TRBV11-3|TRBJ2-3|-
CASSRGLTDTQYF
TGTGCCAGCAGCCGAGGACTAACAGATACGCAGTATTTT
>-|TRBV19|TRBJ1-1|-
CASSREGQNTEAFF
TGTGCCAGTAGTAGGGAGGGGCAGAACACTGAAGCTTTCTTT
>TRBD2|TRBV5-1|TRBJ2-3|-
CASSLSGVGTDTQYF
TGCGCCAGCAGCCTTAGCGGGGTGGGGACAGATACGCAGTATTTT
>-|TRBV28|TRBJ1-2|once
CASSLFPAARGYTF
TGTGCCAGCAGTTTATTTCCCGCCGCGAGGGGCTACACCTTC
>TRBD2|TRBV7-2|TRBJ2-3|few
CASSLRRGGRDTQYF
TGTGCCAGCAGCTTAAGGCGGGGGGGTAGAGATACGCAGTATTTT
>-|TRBV6-1|TRBJ1-2|once
CASGQTNYGYTF
TGTGCCAGCGGGCAGACGAACTATGGCTACACCTTC
>TRBD2|TRBV4-3|TRBJ2-1|-
CASSPGLAGGRAYNEQFF
TGCGCCAGCAGCCCTGGACTAGCGGGAGGGCGGGCCTACAATGAGCAGTTCTTC
>-|TRBV7-2|TRBJ2-5|-
CASSPPRGRETQYF
TGTGCCAGCAGCCCACCTCGGGGAAGAGAGACCCAGTACTTC
>-|TRBV20-1|TRBJ1-1|-
CSATGIGEAFF
TGCAGTGCTACAGGGATTGGGGAAGCTTTCTTT
>TRBD1|TRBV28|TRBJ1-5|-
CASRRTGGENQPQHF
TGTGCCAGCAGACGAACAGGGGGCGAGAATCAGCCCCAGCATTTT
>-|TRBV5-1|TRBJ2-7|-
CASSLEQGDTYEQYF
TGCGCCAGCAGCTTGGAACAGGGCGATACCTACGAGCAGTACTTC
>TRBD1|TRBV9|TRBJ1-2|once
CASSIGQGTYGYTF
TGTGCCAGCAGCATCGGACAGGGGACCTATGGCTACACCTTC
>-|TRBV6-5|TRBJ1-1|-
CASRLRDVTEAFF
TGTGCCAGCAGACTTCGAGATGTCACTGAAGCTTTCTTT
>-|TRBV25-1|TRBJ1-1|-
CASRTVTEAFF
TGTGCCAGCAGAACGGTAACTGAAGCTTTCTTT
>-|TRBV21-1|TRBJ2-1|-
CASSTTGDDNEQFF
TGTGCCAGCAGCACCACAGGGGACGACAATGAGCAGTTCTTC
>TRBD1|TRBV9|TRBJ1-5|-
CASSVEGQSNQPQHF
TGTGCCAGCAGCGTAGAGGGACAGAGCAATCAGCCCCAGCATTTT
>-|TRBV7-2|TRBJ1-5|-
CASSLVLAGTSNQPQHF
TGTGCCAGCAGCTTAGTTCTTGCAGGGACAAGCAATCAGCCCCAGCATTTT
>-|TRBV7-2|TRBJ2-7|-
CASSLQDSSYEQYF
TGTGCCAGCAGCTTACAGGACAGCTCCTACGAGCAGTACTTC
>TRBD1|TRBV5-1|TRBJ2-2|-
CASSLGQGVTGELFF
TGCGCCAGCAGCTTGGGACAGGGGGTAACCGGGGAGCTGTTTTTT
>TRBD2|TRBV15|TRBJ2-3|-
CATSRDSGAGGDTQYF
TGTGCCACCAGCAGAGATAGTGGGGCGGGAGGTGATACGCAGTATTTT
>-|TRBV27|TRBJ2-1|once
CASSTISSSYNEQFF
TGTGCCAGCAGTACGATCTCTAGCTCCTACAATGAGCAGTTCTTC
>-|TRBV6-5|TRBJ1-3|-
CASSYSRDTAIYF
TGTGCCAGCAGTTACTCTCGCGACACCGCCATATATTTT
>-|TRBV9|TRBJ2-6|-
CASSPLTSGANGLTF
TGTGCCAGCAGCCCTCTGACCTCTGGGGCCAACGGCCTGACTTTC
>TRBD1|TRBV5-1|TRBJ1-1|-
CASSPSTGVPGSTEAFF
TGCGCCAGCTCCCCTTCGACAGGGGTCCCCGGTAGCACTGAAGCTTTCTTT